The clone carrying this T cell receptor (beta chain) was found a few times. Per the study methods: Reference gene primer amplification yielded estimated nucleated cell counts. Libraries were prepared by immunoSEQ multiplex PCR; TCRdb keeps only in-frame clonotypes and omits some of them. V and J calls and clone size are given by that table; D and trimming were obtained from the DNA. In the table there are about 400,000 clones, roughly 88% of which are singletons. Living in 24 US areas, the participants were between about 18 and 100 years of age. This CDR3 has 15 amino acids. The germline CDR1 and CDR2 sequences are WNHNN and SYGVQD (reference sequence). Trimming took 4 bases from V and 0 from J, leaving 13 bases between them. This specimen belongs to a study of blood T cell repertoires in COVID-19. Study summary: COVID-19 samples collected from the United States, Italy and Spain covered acute and convalescent phases. PBMCs, B-cell-depleted T cells, or T cells were the source of the cDNA or gDNA that made up the material.

The sequence was collected from a woman aged 40 to 55 with acute COVID-19. The chain links TRBV10-1 to TRBJ2-7; D is ambiguous. The sequenced sample was PBMCs or T cells enriched from blood (not recorded which). Here the CDR3 reads CASSAGQSSSYEQYF. Written as DNA, the CDR3 is TGCGCCAGCAGTGCTGGGCAGTCCAGCTCCTACGAGCAGTACTTC.